The 28 T cell receptor beta chains given below trace back to one sample, sequenced in a study of cytomegalovirus exposure and HLA in healthy donors. PCR employed 60 Vbeta and 13 Jbeta primers. Profiled with immunoSEQ multiplex PCR; TCRdb holds only in-frame clones, not every one. Of 100,000 or so clones listed, 70% to 75% are singletons. What was sequenced was PBMCs. Receptors were obtained from a man between 40 and 49 years old in good health and CMV-seronegative.

The V gene is TRBV18, the J gene TRBJ2-5; TRBD2 matches 8 bases. Germline trimming cut 1 base from V and 5 bases from J; bases unmatched to any gene: 6. Germline CDR1 reads KGHSH; CDR2 reads LQKENI. The CDR3 runs 15 residues. CDR3 coding DNA: TGTGCCAGCTCACCACTGGGGACTAGATCTGAGACCCAGTACTTC. Translated, it gives CASSPLGTRSETQYF.

This clone has only one observation. This CDR3 is CAISEQETNYGYTF. The CDR3 DNA is TGTGCCATCAGTGAACAGGAGACTAACTATGGCTACACCTTC. The chain carries TRBV10-3 and TRBJ1-2; D may be TRBD1 (5 bases). V lost 3 bases and J 0 bases, leaving 8 bases between the germline ends. This CDR3 comprises 14 residues. Germline CDR1 and CDR2: ENHRY and SYGVKD.

The chain recombines TRBV7-9 with TRBJ2-5, with D possibly TRBD1 on 5 matching bases. Trimming stripped 8 bases from V and 2 bases from J, with 9 bases between. CDR1 and CDR2 (germline): SEHNR, FQNEAQ (reference sequence). The length of the CDR3 is 12 residues. This CDR3 reads CASGTGQETQYF. As DNA, the CDR3 is TGTGCCAGCGGAACAGGTCAAGAGACCCAGTACTTC.

The rearrangement links TRBV19 to TRBJ2-5; 7 bases match TRBD2. The CDR3 extends over 16 amino acids. Germline CDR1 is LNHDA and CDR2 is SQIVND (reference sequence). The trim removed 1 base at V and 1 base at J, leaving 6 bases unmatched. CDR3 in amino acids: CASSIGYLAVQETQYF. DNA for the CDR3: TGTGCCAGTAGTATAGGGTACCTAGCGGTCCAAGAGACCCAGTACTTC.

The gene calls are TRBV6-5 and TRBJ2-2, with D possibly matching TRBD1 (6 bases). Trimming stripped 10 bases from V and 1 base from J, with 16 bases between. CDR3 length: 15 residues. Germline V lookup: CDR1 MNHEY, CDR2 SVGAGI. This CDR3 is CATPTRGKNTGELFF. CDR3 nucleotides: TGTGCCACCCCCACGAGGGGGAAGAACACCGGGGAGCTGTTTTTT.

This rearrangement joins TRBV4-2 to TRBJ2-3, with 9 nucleotides matching TRBD1. Germline-derived CDR1 and CDR2 are LGHNA and YNFKEQ. With 4 bases clipped from V and 4 bases from J, the junction kept 6 bases outside the gene matches. This CDR3 spans 15 amino acids. The chain's CDR3 is CASSPRTGAADTQYF. The CDR3 DNA sequence: TGTGCCAGCAGCCCACGGACAGGGGCCGCAGATACGCAGTATTTT.

The V gene is TRBV6-5, the J gene TRBJ2-1, with D tentatively TRBD2 (5 bases). CDR1 is MNHEY and CDR2 is SVGAGI in the germline V gene. Trimming took off 1 base at V and 10 bases at J, with 14 bases between the two ends. The CDR3 contains 14 residues. DNA for the CDR3: TGTGCCAGCAGTTACTGGCGGGTCGGTGGCGAGCAGTTCTTC. Its translation is CASSYWRVGGEQFF.

The J gene is TRBJ1-4, the V gene TRBV5-1; maybe TRBD1 (6 bases). Germline values: CDR1 SGHRS, CDR2 YFSETQ. The length of the CDR3 is 16 residues. With 2 bases removed from V and 1 base from J, the gap between germline ends came to 12 bases. CDR3 in amino acids: CASSLGRTETNEKLFF. CDR3 coding DNA: TGCGCCAGCAGCTTAGGTCGGACAGAAACTAATGAAAAACTGTTTTTT.

This clone was observed a handful of times. The V call is TRBV27, the J call TRBJ1-4; 11 positions agree with TRBD1. Germline V CDR1 and CDR2: MNHEY, SMNVEV (reference sequence). The length of the CDR3 is 18 residues. Trimming cost V 6 bases and J 3 bases; bases outside gene matches: 12. The CDR3 nucleotides read TGTGCCAGCAGACGAACCCCGGGACAGGGGGGACCTAATGAAAAACTGTTTTTT. Translating gives CASRRTPGQGGPNEKLFF.

This clone is a singleton in its sample. The rearrangement links TRBV7-2 to TRBJ1-5; D perhaps matches TRBD1 (6 bases). The V gene lost 5 bases and the J gene lost 2 bases, with 16 bases spanning the gap. There are 16 residues in the CDR3. CDR1 SGHTA and CDR2 FQGNSA come from the germline V gene. CDR3 sequence reads: CASSTIREGGNQPQHF. CDR3 nucleotides: TGTGCCAGCAGCACCATCAGGGAGGGGGGCAATCAGCCCCAGCATTTT.

Here the CDR3 reads CASSQVAAGDNEQYF. The DNA for the CDR3 is TGTGCCAGCAGCCAAGTCGCAGCAGGGGACAACGAGCAGTACTTC. The V gene is TRBV14, the J gene TRBJ2-7; D is possibly TRBD1 (6 bases). Trimming took 1 base from V and 5 from J, leaving 15 bases between them. The V gene's germline CDR1 is SGHDN and CDR2 FVKESK. This CDR3 has 15 amino acids.

The V call is TRBV7-9, the J call TRBJ2-7; the match to TRBD1 covers 9 bases. Per the germline V gene, CDR1 is SEHNR and CDR2 is FQNEAQ (reference sequence). Trimming cost V 5 bases and J 3 bases; bases outside gene matches: 8. The CDR3 loop spans 15 amino acids. The CDR3 reads CASSPGTGLGYEQYF. The CDR3 DNA follows: TGTGCCAGCAGCCCTGGGACAGGGCTCGGCTACGAGCAGTACTTC.

The genes are TRBV7-9 and TRBJ1-1; D not resolved. Trimming left V 1 base short and J 0 bases short, with 3 bases between. The CDR3 has 13 residues. Germline CDR1 is SEHNR and CDR2 is FQNEAQ (reference sequence). The CDR3 coding sequence is TGTGCCAGCAGCTTAGTAGTGAACACTGAAGCTTTCTTT. Its protein product is CASSLVVNTEAFF. Together with reference TRBV7-9 and TRBJ1-1, the CDR3 gives the full variable domain: DTGVSQNPRHKITKRGQNVTFRCDPISEHNRLYWYRQTLGQGPEFLTYFQNEAQLEKSRLLSDRFSAERPKGSFSTLEIQRTEQGDSAMYLCASSLVVNTEAFFGQGTRLTVV.

This clone was counted only a few times. This chain joins TRBV18 and TRBJ2-7, with 9 bases lining up with TRBD2. The germline gives CDR1 KGHSH, CDR2 LQKENI. The CDR3 has 15 residues. V was clipped by 4 bases and J by 6 bases; unmatched bases: 10. The DNA for the CDR3 is TGTGCCAGCTCACTTACAATTAGCGGGAGCTTCGAGCAGTACTTC. The encoded protein is CASSLTISGSFEQYF.

V gene TRBV6-5 combines with J gene TRBJ2-7; 8 bases are a match to TRBD1. Looked up from germline, CDR1 is MNHEY and CDR2 is SVGAGI. The V segment lost 5 bases and the J segment 3 bases; nucleotides outside the gene matches: 9. The CDR3 consists of 15 residues. Here the CDR3 DNA reads TGTGCCAGCAGTAAGACGGGACAGGCCTTCTACGAGCAGTACTTC. Translating it yields CASSKTGQAFYEQYF.

J is TRBJ2-2 and V is TRBV15; 8 bases fit TRBD1. Per germline, CDR1 LNHNV and CDR2 YYDKDF (reference sequence). With V trimmed by 0 bases and J by 7 bases, 13 bases remained unmatched. This CDR3 is built from 18 residues. The CDR3 here is CATSRDIQGVRFSGELFF. The CDR3 DNA follows: TGTGCCACCAGCAGAGATATACAGGGGGTGAGGTTCAGCGGGGAGCTGTTTTTT.

On this clone: Other nucleotide sequences in the sample specify the same CDR3. J is TRBJ1-2 and V is TRBV27, with D possibly TRBD1 on 6 matching bases. The CDR3 runs to 13 residues. Deletions cut 9 bases from V and 1 base from J, with 12 bases between. CDR1 MNHEY and CDR2 SMNVEV come from the germline V gene (reference sequence). CDR3 region: CASSGQINYGYTF. DNA of the CDR3: TGTGCCAGTAGTGGACAGATTAACTATGGCTACACCTTC.

This clone has only a few counts. The V and J genes are TRBV4-2 and TRBJ1-1; possibly TRBD1 for D (6 bases). Germline CDR1 reads LGHNA; CDR2 reads YNFKEQ. The CDR3 totals 15 residues. V lost 0 bases and J 0 bases, leaving 8 bases between the germline ends. The CDR3 DNA sequence: TGTGCCAGCAGCCAAGAAGACAGGATGAACACTGAAGCTTTCTTT. Translation gives CASSQEDRMNTEAFF.

V and J are TRBV19 and TRBJ2-2; maybe TRBD1 (6 bases). The CDR3 loop spans 18 amino acids. Germline CDR1 LNHDA, CDR2 SQIVND (reference sequence). V was pared by 4 bases and J by 4 bases, with 22 bases between. The CDR3 spells CASSTGDVVGGTTGELFF. The CDR3 DNA reads as TGTGCCAGTAGTACCGGGGACGTCGTAGGGGGAACCACCGGGGAGCTGTTTTTT.

The rearrangement uses TRBV18 and TRBJ2-4; D is possibly TRBD1 (8 bases). This CDR3 is built from 16 residues. The V and J ends lost 3 bases and 9 bases respectively, with 21 bases between them. The germline V gene encodes CDR1 KGHSH and CDR2 LQKENI. CDR3 residues: CASSPDIGQGGSIQYF. The CDR3 DNA follows: TGTGCCAGCTCACCCGATATCGGACAGGGCGGGAGCATTCAGTACTTC.

The V call is TRBV6-5, the J call TRBJ1-2; TRBD1 matches 9 bases. V was clipped by 6 bases and J by 2 bases; unmatched bases: 7. This CDR3 spans 15 amino acids. Germline lookup yields CDR1 MNHEY and CDR2 SVGAGI. The CDR3 sequence: CASSDRGTGNYGYTF. The CDR3 coding sequence is TGTGCCAGCAGCGACAGGGGGACAGGCAACTATGGCTACACCTTC.

V usage is TRBV28 and J usage is TRBJ2-2; TRBD2 aligns across 11 bases. This CDR3 is built from 17 residues. Trimming removed 3 bases from V and 7 bases from J; junction bases left unmatched: 10. Germline assignment: CDR1 MDHEN and CDR2 SYDVKM. CDR3 sequence: CASSLMGLAERVGELFF. The CDR3 DNA follows: TGTGCCAGCAGTTTGATGGGACTAGCGGAGCGGGTCGGGGAGCTGTTTTTT.

This chain links TRBV27 with TRBJ2-3; 7 nucleotides line up with TRBD1. From germline, CDR1 is MNHEY and CDR2 SMNVEV (reference sequence). The CDR3 length is 14 residues. V shed 7 bases and J 6 bases; nucleotides not matched to a gene: 10. CDR3 DNA: TGTGCCAGCAAGGGGGCCTTGCTTCGGGATACGCAGTATTTT. Translated: CASKGALLRDTQYF.

The rearrangement joins TRBV2 to TRBJ1-1; D may be TRBD1 (6 bases). Trimming took off 7 bases at V and 0 bases at J, with 15 bases between the two ends. The CDR3 spans 15 residues. CDR1 is SNHLY, CDR2 FYNNEI, per germline. CDR3: CASTRTANMNTEAFF. The CDR3 DNA reads as TGTGCCAGCACCCGGACAGCCAACATGAACACTGAAGCTTTCTTT.

The rearrangement uses TRBV7-2 and TRBJ2-5; 15 positions agree with TRBD2. Trimming cost V 5 bases and J 9 bases; bases outside gene matches: 7. Per the germline V gene, CDR1 is SGHTA and CDR2 is FQGNSA. This CDR3 contains 15 residues. The CDR3 here is CASSRTGTSGGSQYF. In DNA form, the CDR3 reads TGTGCCAGCAGCCGGACCGGGACTAGCGGGGGGTCCCAGTACTTC.

CDR3 residues: CASSFSTSGGDEQYF. The CDR3 DNA reads as TGTGCCAGCAGTTTCTCGACTAGCGGGGGTGACGAGCAGTACTTC. The J gene is TRBJ2-7, the V gene TRBV28; TRBD2 aligns across 12 bases. Germline V gene data show CDR1 as MDHEN and CDR2 as SYDVKM. The CDR3 spans 15 residues. V lost 3 bases to trimming and J lost 5 bases; unmatched junction nucleotides: 5. The entire variable domain, with the rest obtained from reference TRBV28 and TRBJ2-7, is as follows: DVKVTQSSRYLVKRTGEKVFLECVQDMDHENMFWYRQDPGLGLRLIYFSYDVKMKEKGDIPEGYSVSREKKERFSLILESASTNQTSMYLCASSFSTSGGDEQYFGPGTRLTVT.

This clone was counted only a few times. The rearrangement joins TRBV6-1 to TRBJ2-2, with 8 bases fitting TRBD2. V lost 7 bases and J lost 3; bases outside the gene matches: 1. The CDR3 contains 13 residues. CDR1 is MNHNS and CDR2 is SASEGT in the germline V gene. The CDR3 reads CASTGGDTGELFF. The CDR3 bases are TGTGCCAGCACCGGGGGGGACACCGGGGAGCTGTTTTTT.

This chain uses TRBV4-1 with TRBJ2-7, with 7 positions matching TRBD2. Germline values: CDR1 MGHRA, CDR2 YSYEKL. This CDR3 has 14 amino acids. With V trimmed by 3 bases and J by 2 bases, 4 bases remained unmatched. CDR3 sequence: CASSQGGTTYEQYF. The CDR3 DNA sequence: TGCGCCAGCAGCCAGGGAGGGACCACCTACGAGCAGTACTTC.